One and the same sample provided the 22 T cell receptor beta chains below, sequenced in a study of blood T cell repertoires in COVID-19. Here immunoSEQ multiplex PCR was the method, and the copy in TCRdb shows in-frame clones only, minus some. This table has 110,000 or so clones, 87% appearing once. Sequenced: peripheral blood. These receptors were obtained from a human donor in a cohort sampled during active COVID-19.

The V call is TRBV5-1, the J call TRBJ1-2; D is unclear. CDR3 length: 13 residues. Germline V gene lookup returns CDR1 SGHRS and CDR2 YFSETQ. The V and J ends lost 2 bases and 4 bases respectively, with 9 bases between them. The DNA for the CDR3 is TGCGCCAGCAGCTTAGAGCGCCCCTATGGCTACACCTTC. It translates to CASSLERPYGYTF.

Only one count was recorded for this clone. The genes are TRBV27 and TRBJ1-5; maybe TRBD1 (6 bases). Trimming left V 6 bases short and J 0 bases short, with 18 bases between. The CDR3 loop spans 17 amino acids. Germline CDR1 MNHEY, CDR2 SMNVEV (reference sequence). The CDR3 region has the DNA TGTGCCAGCAGCCCACAGGACAGTCGGGTTAGCAATCAGCCCCAGCATTTT. Protein sequence: CASSPQDSRVSNQPQHF.

The rearrangement joins TRBV7-3 to TRBJ2-6; D remains unclear. V gave up 5 bases and J gave up 3 bases, with 11 bases separating them. The V gene's germline CDR1 is SGHTA and CDR2 FQGTGA. The CDR3 runs 15 residues. Here the CDR3 DNA reads TGTGCCAGCAGCCCTGATGGTAGTGGGGCCAACGTCCTGACTTTC. Translated, it gives CASSPDGSGANVLTF.

The count of this clone is one. The V call is TRBV10-3, the J call TRBJ2-5; D is possibly TRBD2 (6 bases). The germline V gene encodes CDR1 ENHRY and CDR2 SYGVKD. The V end was cut by 2 bases, the J end by 2 bases, with 12 bases between. The CDR3 loop spans 15 amino acids. The CDR3 DNA sequence: TGTGCCATCAGTGAGGGAGGGCCGAGACAAGAGACCCAGTACTTC. As protein: CAISEGGPRQETQYF.

The chain combines TRBV7-2 with TRBJ2-6, with no clear D. The CDR3 sequence is 13 residues long. Deletions cut 4 bases from V and 4 bases from J, with 5 bases between. Germline V CDR1 and CDR2: SGHTA, FQGNSA. The CDR3 DNA reads TGTGCCAGCAGCTCCCAGGGGGCCAACGTCCTGACTTTC. It is translated as CASSSQGANVLTF.

This chain connects TRBV6-5 to TRBJ2-1, with a tentative D call TRBD1 (6 bases). The germline V gene has CDR1 MNHEY and CDR2 SVGAGI. Trimming cost V 5 bases and J 2 bases, with 7 bases left between them. The CDR3 loop spans 13 amino acids. The CDR3 reads CASSQGPYNEQFF. The CDR3 DNA is TGTGCCAGCAGTCAGGGGCCCTACAATGAGCAGTTCTTC.

The chain couples TRBV5-1 to TRBJ2-5, with 9 bases lining up with TRBD1. Germline V gives CDR1 SGHRS, CDR2 YFSETQ. The V segment lost 2 bases and the J segment 4 bases; nucleotides outside the gene matches: 0. This CDR3 contains 13 residues. The CDR3: CASSLQGAETQYF. CDR3 nucleotides: TGCGCCAGCAGCTTACAGGGGGCAGAGACCCAGTACTTC.

The CDR3 bases are TGTGCCAGCAGCTTACCAGCGGGGTACAATGAGCAGTTCTTC. Translated, it gives CASSLPAGYNEQFF. This chain connects TRBV13 to TRBJ2-1; 7 nucleotides agree with TRBD2. The junction had 2 bases not matched to a gene; V was cut back by 2 bases and J by 4 bases. The CDR3 spans 14 residues. In germline, CDR1 is PRHDT, CDR2 FYEKMQ (reference sequence).

The gene calls are TRBV27 and TRBJ2-5; 8 bases are shared with TRBD1. Germline CDR1 MNHEY, CDR2 SMNVEV (reference sequence). There are 14 residues in the CDR3. V dropped 6 bases and J dropped 5; count of bases not matched to a gene: 8. The CDR3 is CASSLPGGQETQYF. The CDR3 DNA reads as TGTGCCAGCAGCTTGCCAGGGGGCCAGGAGACCCAGTACTTC.

The V and J genes are TRBV5-1 and TRBJ2-5, with no clear D. V was pared by 6 bases and J by 4 bases, with 16 bases between. This CDR3 spans 14 amino acids. Germline CDR1 reads SGHRS; CDR2 reads YFSETQ. CDR3 residues: CASTFQAQRETQYF. For the CDR3, the DNA is TGCGCCAGCACCTTCCAGGCACAGAGAGAGACCCAGTACTTC. Together with reference TRBV5-1 and TRBJ2-5, the CDR3 gives the full variable domain: KAGVTQTPRYLIKTRGQQVTLSCSPISGHRSVSWYQQTPGQGLQFLFEYFSETQRNKGNFPGRFSGRQFSNSRSEMNVSTLELGDSALYLCASTFQAQRETQYFGPGTRLLVL.

Regarding this clone: Other nucleotide sequences from this sample produce the same CDR3. The chain has TRBV4-1 and TRBJ2-1; 8 nucleotides line up with TRBD2. Losses at the gene ends were 6 bases for V and 0 bases for J; bases not matched to a gene: 4. Germline CDR1 reads MGHRA; CDR2 reads YSYEKL. There are 15 residues in the CDR3. The CDR3, as DNA: TGCGCCAGCAGTCAGCGGGGGAGCTCCTACAATGAGCAGTTCTTC. Its protein product is CASSQRGSSYNEQFF.

The chain recombines TRBV6-2 or TRBV6-3 with TRBJ2-3; D unclear. Trimming took 4 bases from V and 0 from J, leaving 8 bases between them. The germline CDR1 and CDR2 sequences are MNHEY and SVGEGT. There are 14 residues in the CDR3. This CDR3 reads CASSSTPSTDTQYF. The DNA of the CDR3 is TGTGCCAGCAGTTCGACTCCTAGCACAGATACGCAGTATTTT.

The V gene is TRBV6-5, the J gene TRBJ1-1; tentative D call: TRBD1 (6 bases). The germline gives CDR1 MNHEY, CDR2 SVGAGI. V lost 0 bases to trimming and J lost 1 base, with 12 bases between them. This CDR3 region has 16 residues. CDR3 region: CASSYSYRVKNTEAFF. CDR3 sequence (DNA): TGTGCCAGCAGTTACTCCTACAGGGTAAAGAACACTGAAGCTTTCTTT.

This clone was found once. The rearrangement uses TRBV9 and TRBJ1-1; 7 bases fit TRBD1. The V gene end was trimmed by 0 bases and the J gene end by 6 bases; junction bases not matched to a gene: 5. This CDR3 contains 14 residues. Germline V gene sequence: CDR1 SGDLS, CDR2 YYNGEE. The CDR3 sequence: CASSVGWQGAEAFF. DNA for the CDR3: TGTGCCAGCAGCGTAGGTTGGCAGGGGGCTGAAGCTTTCTTT.

The chain joins TRBV20-1 to TRBJ1-1, with D hard to call. Trimming removed 0 bases from V and 6 bases from J, with 5 bases in between. The CDR3 contains 11 residues. Germline assignment: CDR1 DFQATT and CDR2 SNEGSKA (reference sequence). In nucleotides, the CDR3 is TGCAGTGCTAGAGATCGGTCTGAAGCTTTCTTT. Translation: CSARDRSEAFF.

The chain has TRBV12-5 and TRBJ2-1; possibly TRBD2 for D (5 bases). The CDR3 runs to 16 residues. Germline values: CDR1 LGHNT, CDR2 FRNRAP. V was pared by 2 bases and J by 5 bases, with 16 bases between. The CDR3 bases are TGTGCTAGTGGTTTGTTAGCAAACAGCGGCCACAATGAGCAGTTCTTC. Residues: CASGLLANSGHNEQFF. The complete variable domain, with remaining parts taken from reference TRBV12-5 and TRBJ2-1, reads DARVTQTPRHKVTEMGQEVTMRCQPILGHNTVFWYRQTMMQGLELLAYFRNRAPLDDSGMPKDRFSAEMPDATLATLKIQPSEPRDSAVYFCASGLLANSGHNEQFFGPGTRLTVL.

In this sample, this clone turned up a few times. The chain links TRBV6-5 to TRBJ1-2; D is unresolved. The CDR3 is 11 amino acids. Germline V gene sequence: CDR1 MNHEY, CDR2 SVGAGI. V lost 11 bases and J lost 2, with 9 bases in between. Here the CDR3 DNA reads TGTGCCTCCGGAGTCAACTATGGCTACACCTTC. Translating gives CASGVNYGYTF.

This clone was seen more than once but under ten times. This chain uses TRBV28 with TRBJ2-1; 7 bases fit TRBD2. V was pared by 1 base and J by 2 bases, with 2 bases of the junction left unmatched. CDR1 and CDR2 from the germline V gene are MDHEN and SYDVKM. The CDR3 extends over 15 amino acids. The CDR3 DNA reads as TGTGCCAGCAGTTTATTTGCGGGAGCCTACAATGAGCAGTTCTTC. It encodes CASSLFAGAYNEQFF.

This CDR3 reads CASSESGNTIYF. The CDR3 region has the DNA TGTGCCAGCAGCGAGTCTGGAAACACCATATATTTT. This rearrangement joins TRBV28 to TRBJ1-3; no reliable D call. The germline CDR1 and CDR2 sequences are MDHEN and SYDVKM. Deletions cut 6 bases from V and 1 base from J, with 4 bases between. The CDR3 sequence is 12 residues long.

The chain is built from TRBV18 and TRBJ2-5; tentative D call: TRBD1 (5 bases). Looked up from germline, CDR1 is KGHSH and CDR2 is LQKENI. V was shortened by 5 bases and J by 5 bases, with 12 bases between the two germline ends. The CDR3 extends over 13 amino acids. The CDR3 region is CASSTGRVETQYF. CDR3 in DNA: TGTGCCAGCTCAACCGGCAGGGTCGAGACCCAGTACTTC.

The chain couples TRBV6-5 to TRBJ2-7; 8 bases map to TRBD2. This CDR3 spans 15 amino acids. The V gene end was trimmed by 6 bases and the J gene end by 2 bases; junction bases not matched to a gene: 9. Germline V lookup: CDR1 MNHEY, CDR2 SVGAGI. The CDR3 DNA reads as TGTGCCAGCAGCGGGAGGGGGGCTCAAGCCTACGAGCAGTACTTC. The encoded protein is CASSGRGAQAYEQYF.

The J gene is TRBJ1-1, the V gene TRBV5-1, with 8 bases lining up with TRBD1. Germline trimming cut 4 bases from V and 2 bases from J; bases unmatched to any gene: 10. Germline V gene sequence: CDR1 SGHRS, CDR2 YFSETQ. The CDR3 sequence is 16 residues long. The CDR3 bases are TGCGCCAGCAGCGCAAACGTCAGGGGGCACAACACTGAAGCTTTCTTT. It specifies CASSANVRGHNTEAFF.